Listed below are T cell receptor beta chains from one sample, sequenced in a study of IL-17A CD8 T cells in psoriatic arthritis synovium. This table comes from immunoSEQ multiplex PCR, and its TCRdb copy is limited to in-frame clones, with some not included. The profile shows under 2,500 clones, 72% of them singletons. Sequenced material: IFN-gamma+ CD8+ T cells from synovial fluid. The receptors originated from a human donor with psoriatic arthritis. CDR3s include the opening cysteine and the closing phenylalanine or tryptophan. D genes are given only for firm matches. Part of the rows lack a size; the others show once, few, many or a class for expanded clones.

size: .; J: TRBJ2-3; D: TRBD2; V: TRBV6-4; CDR3: CASSEGLAGGPDTQYF; DNA: TGTGCCAGCAGTGAGGGACTAGCGGGAGGGCCAGATACGCAGTATTTT
size: once; J: TRBJ2-3; D: TRBD2; V: TRBV9; CDR3: CASSVGPGLAYTDTQYF; DNA: TGTGCCAGCAGCGTAGGCCCGGGACTAGCGTACACAGATACGCAGTATTTT
size: .; J: TRBJ1-3; D: .; V: TRBV7-9; CDR3: CASSPRGRGDSGNTIYF; DNA: TGTGCCAGCAGCCCTCGCGGGAGGGGCGACTCTGGAAACACCATATATTTT
size: few; J: TRBJ2-2; D: .; V: TRBV7-3; CDR3: CASSSDSNTGELFF; DNA: TGTGCCAGCAGCTCGGACAGTAACACCGGGGAGCTGTTTTTT
size: .; J: TRBJ1-4; D: .; V: TRBV11-3; CDR3: CASSLRQNPNEKLFF; DNA: TGTGCCAGCAGCTTAAGGCAGAACCCAAACGAAAAACTGTTTTTT
size: .; J: TRBJ2-3; D: TRBD2; V: TRBV19; CDR3: CASSIGLAGGPSTDTQYF; DNA: TGTGCCAGTAGTATAGGTCTAGCGGGAGGCCCTAGCACAGATACGCAGTATTTT
size: .; J: TRBJ1-2; D: TRBD1; V: TRBV19; CDR3: CASSIDLLGDSYGYTF; DNA: TGTGCCAGTAGTATAGATCTATTAGGGGACAGCTATGGCTACACCTTC
size: .; J: TRBJ1-1; D: TRBD1; V: TRBV30; CDR3: CAWSPTGRGFTEAFF; DNA: TGTGCCTGGAGTCCGACAGGGAGAGGGTTCACTGAAGCTTTCTTT
size: .; J: TRBJ2-1; D: TRBD2; V: TRBV5-5; CDR3: CASSFLADFNEQFF; DNA: TGTGCCAGCAGCTTTCTAGCGGACTTCAATGAGCAGTTCTTC
size: .; J: TRBJ2-7; D: .; V: TRBV5-1; CDR3: CASSLEPGATYEQYF; DNA: TGCGCCAGCAGCTTGGAACCTGGCGCAACCTACGAGCAGTACTTC
size: .; J: TRBJ1-1; D: .; V: TRBV14; CDR3: CASSPYTGAFF; DNA: TGTGCCAGCAGCCCCTACACAGGCGCTTTCTTT
size: .; J: TRBJ1-1; D: .; V: TRBV15; CDR3: CATSRGPGPKWLVGAEAFF; DNA: TGTGCCACCAGCCGTGGGCCGGGTCCAAAATGGTTAGTAGGCGCTGAAGCTTTCTTT
size: .; J: TRBJ2-6; D: TRBD1; V: TRBV6-1; CDR3: CASTWDSSGANVLTF; DNA: TGTGCCAGCACCTGGGACAGCTCTGGGGCCAACGTCCTGACTTTC
size: .; J: TRBJ1-1; D: TRBD1; V: TRBV6-4; CDR3: CASIPGGQGPTRGNTEAFF; DNA: TGTGCCAGCATCCCGGGGGGACAGGGCCCAACCCGGGGGAACACTGAAGCTTTCTTT
size: .; J: TRBJ1-2; D: .; V: TRBV21-1; CDR3: CASGKIRGGAVYGYTF; DNA: TGTGCCAGCGGCAAGATTAGAGGGGGCGCAGTTTATGGCTACACCTTC
size: .; J: TRBJ2-5; D: .; V: TRBV27; CDR3: CASRLTGPGETQYF; DNA: TGTGCCAGCAGATTAACAGGACCCGGGGAGACCCAGTACTTC
size: .; J: TRBJ2-5; D: TRBD2; V: TRBV28; CDR3: CASSPAGDGETQYF; DNA: TGTGCCAGCAGCCCAGCGGGAGATGGAGAGACCCAGTACTTC
size: .; J: TRBJ2-1; D: TRBD1; V: TRBV2; CDR3: CASSVGTGSHEQFF; DNA: TGTGCCAGCAGTGTCGGGACAGGGTCGCATGAGCAGTTCTTC
size: .; J: TRBJ2-4; D: .; V: TRBV2; CDR3: CASRLWHQNIQYF; DNA: TGTGCCAGCAGGTTATGGCACCAAAACATTCAGTACTTC
size: .; J: TRBJ2-1; D: TRBD2; V: TRBV6-5; CDR3: CASSIGLAVPGEQFF; DNA: TGTGCCAGCAGTATAGGACTAGCGGTACCTGGTGAGCAGTTCTTC
size: few; J: TRBJ2-6; D: .; V: TRBV4-3; CDR3: CASSQDFGRRSTGANVLTF; DNA: TGCGCCAGCAGCCAAGATTTTGGTCGGCGCTCCACTGGGGCCAACGTCCTGACTTTC
size: .; J: TRBJ2-1; D: TRBD2; V: TRBV6-4; CDR3: CASSDSGSGSAGWFF; DNA: TGTGCCAGCAGTGACTCGGGTAGCGGGAGCGCCGGTTGGTTCTTC
size: few; J: TRBJ2-2; D: TRBD2; V: TRBV13; CDR3: CASSFRLAGGPGELFF; DNA: TGTGCCAGCAGCTTCAGACTAGCGGGAGGGCCCGGGGAGCTGTTTTTT
size: few; J: TRBJ2-1; D: .; V: TRBV2; CDR3: CASRGRGSNNEQFF; DNA: TGTGCCAGCAGGGGACGGGGGTCCAACAATGAGCAGTTCTTC
size: .; J: TRBJ2-1; D: TRBD2; V: TRBV7-6; CDR3: CASSLEASGLYNEQFF; DNA: TGTGCCAGCAGCTTAGAGGCTAGCGGCCTATACAATGAGCAGTTCTTC
size: .; J: TRBJ2-2; D: TRBD1; V: TRBV5-1; CDR3: CASSLEIDRGANTGELFF; DNA: TGCGCCAGCAGCTTAGAAATAGACAGGGGCGCGAACACCGGGGAGCTGTTTTTT
size: .; J: TRBJ2-1; D: TRBD2; V: TRBV25-1; CDR3: CASSDTFDLSGRRGEQFF; DNA: TGTGCCAGCAGTGATACGTTTGATTTGAGCGGGAGACGAGGTGAGCAGTTCTTC
size: .; J: TRBJ2-3; D: .; V: TRBV4-2; CDR3: CASSPTGVTDTQYF; DNA: TGTGCCAGCAGCCCGACGGGAGTTACAGATACGCAGTATTTT
size: .; J: TRBJ2-5; D: TRBD2; V: TRBV5-8; CDR3: CASSPGLAGGVQETQYF; DNA: TGTGCCAGCAGCCCGGGACTAGCGGGAGGGGTCCAAGAGACCCAGTACTTC
size: .; J: TRBJ1-4; D: TRBD1; V: TRBV6-9; CDR3: CASRYRDSNEKLFF; DNA: TGTGCCAGCAGATACCGGGACAGCAATGAAAAACTGTTTTTT
size: .; J: TRBJ2-1; D: .; V: TRBV13; CDR3: CASSLTSTEQFF; DNA: TGTGCCAGCAGCTTGACTAGTACTGAGCAGTTCTTC
size: few; J: TRBJ2-2; D: .; V: TRBV7-9; CDR3: CASSLTRVELFF; DNA: TGTGCCAGCAGCTTAACCAGGGTGGAGCTGTTTTTT
size: few; J: TRBJ2-1; D: TRBD2; V: TRBV13; CDR3: CASSSRWGGEQFF; DNA: TGTGCCAGCAGCTCCAGGTGGGGGGGTGAGCAGTTCTTC
size: .; J: TRBJ2-1; D: .; V: TRBV28; CDR3: CASSLSLAHYDEQFF; DNA: TGTGCCAGCAGTTTAAGCCTAGCACATTACGATGAGCAGTTCTTC
size: .; J: TRBJ1-1; D: .; V: TRBV2; CDR3: CASSEDRRDTEAFF; DNA: TGTGCCAGCAGTGAAGACAGAAGGGACACTGAAGCTTTCTTT
size: .; J: TRBJ1-2; D: .; V: TRBV12-5; CDR3: CASGLVFSEGYTF; DNA: TGTGCTAGTGGTTTGGTCTTCAGTGAGGGCTACACCTTC
size: few; J: TRBJ2-2; D: .; V: TRBV6-4; CDR3: CASSDSSGNTGELFF; DNA: TGTGCCAGCAGTGACTCTAGCGGGAACACCGGGGAGCTGTTTTTT
size: .; J: TRBJ2-3; D: .; V: TRBV27; CDR3: CASSHPTDTQYF; DNA: TGTGCCAGCAGCCACCCCACAGATACGCAGTATTTT
size: .; J: TRBJ2-3; D: .; V: TRBV2; CDR3: CASRGQSPTDTQYF; DNA: TGTGCCAGCAGAGGACAGAGCCCCACAGATACGCAGTATTTT
size: .; J: TRBJ1-5; D: .; V: TRBV19; CDR3: CASSMRGRGNQPQHF; DNA: TGTGCCAGTAGTATGCGTGGCCGGGGCAATCAGCCCCAGCATTTT
size: .; J: TRBJ1-3; D: TRBD1; V: TRBV30; CDR3: CAWHPGQGRPHTIYF; DNA: TGTGCCTGGCACCCGGGACAGGGCCGGCCCCACACCATATATTTT
size: .; J: TRBJ2-3; D: .; V: TRBV10-3; CDR3: CAISESRLTSTDTQYF; DNA: TGTGCCATCAGTGAGTCGAGATTAACTAGCACAGATACGCAGTATTTT
size: once; J: TRBJ2-5; D: .; V: TRBV27; CDR3: CASRTMGAGYQETQYF; DNA: TGTGCCAGTCGAACGATGGGAGCCGGGTACCAAGAGACCCAGTACTTC
size: .; J: TRBJ2-2; D: .; V: TRBV4-3; CDR3: CASSPQATGELFF; DNA: TGCGCCAGCAGCCCACAGGCTACCGGGGAGCTGTTTTTT
size: .; J: TRBJ2-1; D: TRBD2; V: TRBV4-2; CDR3: CASSKDTSGGFNEQFF; DNA: TGTGCCAGCAGCAAAGACACCAGCGGGGGGTTCAATGAGCAGTTCTTC
size: .; J: TRBJ1-2; D: TRBD1; V: TRBV7-8; CDR3: CASSLARGQGAGGYTF; DNA: TGTGCCAGCAGCTTAGCGCGGGGACAGGGGGCCGGTGGCTACACCTTC
size: .; J: TRBJ2-3; D: .; V: TRBV21-1; CDR3: CASSPSGASTDTQYF; DNA: TGTGCCAGCAGCCCTAGCGGAGCTAGCACAGATACGCAGTATTTT